Described below is a single T cell receptor beta chain sequence and its context. CDR1 is ENHRY, CDR2 SYGVKD, per germline. This CDR3 has 16 residues. With 0 bases removed from V and 4 bases from J, the gap between germline ends came to 16 bases. The source of the sample is a study of T cell clones after liver transplantation. About the study: Liver transplant recipients had immunosuppression withdrawal attempted within 2 years. Third-party-reactive TCRbeta sequences from pre-transplant mixed lymphocyte reactions served as antigen-independent comparators.

Sequencing used immunoSEQ multiplex PCR; TCRdb keeps in-frame clones, though not all of them. The sample holds some 57,000 clones, 60% to 80% seen once. The origin of this receptor is a human patient who received a liver transplant. Some T cells may be transferred from the graft donor. V and J are TRBV10-3 and TRBJ2-7, with D perhaps being TRBD1 or TRBD2 (5 bases each). The starting material was CD4+ T cells from blood, obtained at the 22-month timepoint. CDR3 bases: TGTGCCATCAGTGAGTCGGGGGACCAACAACTTTACGAGCAGTACTTC. Translating gives CAISESGDQQLYEQYF.